Listed below are T cell receptor beta chains from one sample, sequenced in a study of blood T cells in healthy people across ages. In TCRdb, the 5' RACE reads were re-called with MiXCR into one record per CDR3 protein. The sample comprises under 2 million distinct CDR3 sequences, about 35% of which are singletons, and roughly 12% rests with the top ten. Material for sequencing was blood. Receptor source: a woman younger than 45 in good health. Each CDR3 is given with its conserved first and last residue. D genes are given only for firm matches. The listing skips clone size in some rows; elsewhere it reads once, few, many or a size class.

cdr3_aa cdr3_nt v_call clone_size j_call d_call
CSSTLGPFAQYF TGCAGCTCAACACTAGGGCCCTTTGCGCAGTATTTT TRBV20-1 few TRBJ2-3 -
CASFPGTGTNYGYTF TGCGCCAGCTTTCCCGGGACAGGGACCAACTATGGCTACACCTTC TRBV5-1 - TRBJ1-2 TRBD1
CASSLIQGRGIRNIQYF TGTGCCAGCAGTTTAATACAGGGAAGGGGGATAAGGAACATTCAGTACTTC TRBV6-2/TRBV6-3 few TRBJ2-4 -
CASSVSGGYEQYF TGTGCCAGCAGTGTGTCAGGTGGCTACGAGCAGTACTTC TRBV6-1 - TRBJ2-7 -
CASSHDRLGYGYTF TGTGCCAGCAGCCATGACAGACTAGGGTATGGCTACACCTTC TRBV14 - TRBJ1-2 -
CASSHQGTEAFF TGTGCCAGCAGCCACCAGGGCACTGAAGCTTTCTTT TRBV4-1 many TRBJ1-1 -
CASERAAGLAGDEQYF TGTGCCAGCGAACGTGCGGCTGGACTAGCGGGAGACGAGCAGTACTTC TRBV7-9 - TRBJ2-7 TRBD2
CSTTGQGGTDTQYF TGCAGTACAACGGGACAGGGCGGGACAGATACGCAGTATTTT TRBV20-1 once TRBJ2-3 TRBD1
CASTSRSSYEQYF TGTGCCAGCACGTCACGGAGCTCCTACGAGCAGTACTTC TRBV12-3/TRBV12-4 many TRBJ2-7 -
CASSDPFFAETSYEQYF TGTGCCAGCAGTGACCCCTTCTTTGCGGAGACTTCCTACGAGCAGTACTTC TRBV6-1 - TRBJ2-7 -
CASSYSDSSGDTDTQYF TGTGCCAGCAGTTACTCGGATTCATCTGGGGATACAGATACGCAGTATTTT TRBV6-5 - TRBJ2-3 -
CSADRGLRGQFF TGCAGTGCTGACAGGGGTCTGAGGGGCCAGTTCTTC TRBV20-1 - TRBJ2-1 TRBD1
CASSSRTGIGRANSGANVLTF TGTGCCAGCAGTTCTCGGACAGGGATAGGGAGAGCGAATTCTGGGGCCAACGTCCTGACTTTC TRBV12-3/TRBV12-4 few TRBJ2-6 TRBD1
CASSESGFHEQYF TGTGCCAGCAGTGAATCAGGGTTCCACGAGCAGTACTTC TRBV25-1 - TRBJ2-7 -
CASGPGGVYGYTF TGTGCCAGCGGGCCCGGGGGGGTGTACGGCTACACCTTC TRBV2 - TRBJ1-2 -
CSVELATNYGYTF TGCAGCGTTGAATTGGCAACTAACTATGGCTACACCTTC TRBV29-1 few TRBJ1-2 -
CSASLGPSTEAFF TGCAGTGCTAGTTTAGGGCCCAGCACTGAAGCTTTCTTT TRBV20-1 few TRBJ1-1 -
CASSLAPKDRVSNEQYF TGTGCCAGCAGTTTAGCCCCCAAGGACAGGGTAAGCAACGAGCAGTACTTC TRBV28 - TRBJ2-7 TRBD1
CASSARSGTDSGANVLTF TGTGCCAGCAGCGCCCGATCCGGGACAGACTCTGGGGCCAACGTCCTGACTTTC TRBV7-6 - TRBJ2-6 TRBD1
CASSSQHGTAYEQYF TGCGCCAGCAGTTCTCAACATGGTACGGCGTACGAGCAGTACTTC TRBV5-1 - TRBJ2-7 -
CASRETWSGGENYGYTF TGTGCCAGCCGTGAGACCTGGTCAGGGGGCGAGAACTATGGCTACACCTTC TRBV6-2/TRBV6-3 once TRBJ1-2 TRBD1
CASSQSLGTPGETQYF TGTGCCAGCAGCCAATCTCTCGGGACGCCAGGGGAGACCCAGTACTTC TRBV14 once TRBJ2-5 -
CASRDLTGASSYERYF TGTGCCAGCAGGGATCTTACAGGGGCCAGCTCCTACGAGCGGTACTTC TRBV6-1 - TRBJ2-7 TRBD1
CASSTSRGETQYF TGTGCCAGCAGCACCTCGCGTGGGGAGACCCAGTACTTC TRBV7-9 many TRBJ2-5 -
CSALQGAVAGYTF TGCAGTGCTTTACAGGGGGCAGTTGCTGGCTACACCTTC TRBV20-1 few TRBJ1-2 TRBD1
CASSAGLARTSSYNEQFF TGTGCCAGCAGCGCGGGACTAGCGAGAACTAGCTCCTACAATGAGCAGTTCTTC TRBV5-4 few TRBJ2-1 TRBD2
CASSQVQAYEQYF TGTGCCAGCAGCCAAGTACAGGCCTACGAGCAGTACTTC TRBV3-1 - TRBJ2-7 -
CASSFRYGTGVYEQYF TGCGCCAGCAGCTTCCGTTATGGTACCGGGGTGTACGAGCAGTACTTC TRBV5-1 - TRBJ2-7 -
CASGIIRGMDNEQFF TGTGCCAGCGGGATCATCAGGGGGATGGACAATGAGCAGTTCTTC TRBV12-3/TRBV12-4 - TRBJ2-1 TRBD1
CADSGLMKNEQFF TGTGCCGACAGCGGACTAATGAAGAATGAGCAGTTCTTC TRBV2 - TRBJ2-1 -
CSATRQGRAYEQYF TGCAGTGCTACTCGACAGGGGAGGGCTTACGAGCAGTACTTC TRBV20-1 - TRBJ2-7 -
CASSDRGPSNEQFF TGTGCCAGCAGCGACAGGGGGCCCAGCAATGAGCAGTTCTTC TRBV6-6 - TRBJ2-1 TRBD1
CASSQETGSYNSPLHF TGTGCCAGCAGCCAGGAGACAGGGTCCTATAATTCACCCCTCCACTTT TRBV4-2 few TRBJ1-6 TRBD1
CASSEGGGGGYTF TGTGCCAGCAGTGAAGGAGGGGGCGGAGGCTACACCTTC TRBV6-1 - TRBJ1-2 TRBD1
CASSLGPGLGSHQPQHF TGTGCCAGCAGCTTGGGGCCCGGCCTAGGTAGTCATCAGCCCCAGCATTTT TRBV7-9 - TRBJ1-5 -
CSASGSSVYNEQFF TGCAGTGCTAGTGGATCTAGCGTCTACAATGAGCAGTTCTTC TRBV20-1 few TRBJ2-1 -
CSAPRTGSYERYF TGCAGTGCGCCTCGGACAGGGTCCTACGAGCGGTACTTC TRBV20-1 - TRBJ2-7 TRBD1
CSAEAGLAQVETQYF TGCAGTGCTGAAGCGGGACTAGCGCAAGTAGAGACCCAGTACTTC TRBV20-1 few TRBJ2-5 TRBD2
CSARGGKKLFF TGCAGCGCACGGGGGGGGAAAAAACTGTTTTTT TRBV29-1 - TRBJ1-4 -
CSVLIAGGTYEQYF TGCAGCGTTCTCATAGCGGGGGGCACCTACGAGCAGTACTTC TRBV29-1 many TRBJ2-7 TRBD2
CASSQQGDRGRNGYTF TGTGCCAGCAGCCAACAGGGGGACAGGGGTCGGAATGGCTACACCTTC TRBV3-1 - TRBJ1-2 TRBD1
CASSPLGGISPLHF TGTGCCAGCAGCCCCCTGGGGGGAATATCACCCCTCCACTTT TRBV7-9 - TRBJ1-6 -
CASSLTAGGPRQFF TGTGCCAGCAGCTTGACAGCGGGAGGGCCCCGGCAGTTCTTC TRBV11-2 - TRBJ2-1 TRBD2
CASSLDSVGETQYF TGCGCCAGCAGCCTAGACAGCGTGGGGGAGACCCAGTACTTC TRBV5-1 - TRBJ2-5 -
CASSLDTLYNEQFF TGTGCCAGCAGCTTAGACACCCTTTACAATGAGCAGTTCTTC TRBV7-3 - TRBJ2-1 -
CASSAGTGSNQPQHF TGTGCCAGCAGCGCCGGGACAGGGAGCAATCAGCCCCAGCATTTT TRBV5-5 - TRBJ1-5 TRBD1
CSVEPGLAGDDTYNEQFF TGCAGCGTTGAGCCTGGACTAGCGGGAGATGACACCTACAATGAGCAGTTCTTC TRBV29-1 - TRBJ2-1 TRBD2
CSARRGNVEETQYF TGCAGTGCTAGGCGTGGGAATGTCGAAGAGACCCAGTACTTC TRBV20-1 - TRBJ2-5 -
CASSRDSSLF TGTGCCAGCAGCAGAGACAGCAGTCTATTC TRBV11-1 once TRBJ1-2 -
CASSWGQAETQYF TGTGCCAGCAGCTGGGGACAGGCGGAGACCCAGTACTTC TRBV11-2 - TRBJ2-5 TRBD1
CASSPNPQDEQYF TGTGCCAGCAGCCCTAATCCCCAGGACGAGCAGTACTTC TRBV11-3 - TRBJ2-7 -
CATNPGQGSYNEQFF TGTGCCACCAACCCGGGACAGGGAAGCTACAATGAGCAGTTCTTC TRBV10-3 few TRBJ2-1 TRBD1